Detailed here is one TCR beta chain. Sequenced by immunoSEQ multiplex PCR; TCRdb stores in-frame clones only, minus some. The sample lists 60,000 to 85,000 clones, approximately 94% occurring once. This sample is part of a study of technical replicates of blood from several donors. The CDR3 length is 13 residues. Germline CDR1 is LNHDA and CDR2 is SQIVND (reference sequence). The ends lost 5 bases at V and 5 bases at J; junction bases unmatched: 6. This clonotype was obtained from a human donor in good health. The sequencing input was T cells isolated from PBMCs. The V gene is TRBV19, the J gene TRBJ2-7, with 7 bases that match TRBD2. The CDR3 nucleotides are TGTGCCAGTAGTCGCGGGAGAAGAGACGAGCAGTACTTC. Amino acid sequence: CASSRGRRDEQYF. The full variable domain, its missing parts supplied by reference TRBV19 and TRBJ2-7, is DGGITQSPKYLFRKEGQNVTLSCEQNLNHDAMYWYRQDPGQGLRLIYYSQIVNDFQKGDIAEGYSVSREKKESFPLTVTSAQKNPTAFYLCASSRGRRDEQYFGPGTRLTVT.